Listed below are T cell receptor beta chains from one sample, sequenced in a study of chemoradiotherapy in HPV16-positive cancers. The assay was immunoSEQ multiplex PCR, and TCRdb's table has in-frame clones only and misses some. The sample shows about 25,000 clones, 94% of them seen only once. Sampling was carried out from a patient who underwent chemoradiotherapy. These receptors were taken from a human donor with HPV-associated anogenital cancer. Each CDR3 is given without its conserved first and last residue. The order of the fields is CDR3 length, V gene, J gene, CDR3 protein.

>12|TRBV19|TRBJ1-1
ASSIGTGIAEAF
>11|TRBV6-6|TRBJ1-1
ASSDRGRTEAF
>12|TRBV2|TRBJ1-4
ASSFRSTNEKLF
>12|TRBV28|TRBJ1-1
ASSLRGGRFEAF
>12|TRBV6-1|TRBJ1-1
ASTATGVGTEAF
>11|TRBV9|TRBJ2-2
ASSAGGHGELF
>13|TRBV5-1|TRBJ2-7
ASSFSGTGDGEQY
>12|TRBV5-1|TRBJ2-6
ASSWYSGANVLT
>9|TRBV20-1|TRBJ2-7
SARGDREQY
>12|TRBV5-1|TRBJ2-6
ASNLVSGANVLT
>14|TRBV2|TRBJ2-7
ASPSLSGRETYEQY
>11|TRBV28|TRBJ1-4
ASSHGDREKLF
>10|TRBV5-1|TRBJ2-1
ASRQGKQEQF
>14|TRBV7-9|TRBJ2-1
ASSRGLAGGQDEQF
>10|TRBV15|TRBJ2-5
ATSRDEETQY
>13|TRBV9|TRBJ2-2
ASSVAAGNTGELF
>10|TRBV6-1|TRBJ1-3
ASMSSSNTIY
>11|TRBV14|TRBJ2-7
ASSQEWRVEQY
>10|TRBV2|TRBJ1-2
ASSDRDRTGT
>13|TRBV11-3|TRBJ2-7
ASSSGTVIAYEQY
>14|TRBV7-2|TRBJ2-3
ASSPTSGGRGDTQY
>11|TRBV10-1|TRBJ1-2
ASSPMGSYGYT
>12|TRBV6-1|TRBJ1-1
ASSVKGRNTEAF
>13|TRBV6-5|TRBJ2-5
ASSYDRGGGETQY
>11|TRBV27|TRBJ1-1
ASTFHGGAEAF
>15|TRBV9|TRBJ2-7
ASSPVVGGANSYEQY
>13|TRBV27|TRBJ1-2
ASSLGGTTNYGYT
>13|TRBV6-5|TRBJ1-2
ASRVRDNTNYGYT
>15|TRBV4-3|TRBJ1-1
ASSQERGGSGNTEAF
>13|TRBV7-8|TRBJ1-2
ASSLASTGGNGYT
>16|TRBV12-2|TRBJ1-4
ASRFGGSQTTTNEKLF